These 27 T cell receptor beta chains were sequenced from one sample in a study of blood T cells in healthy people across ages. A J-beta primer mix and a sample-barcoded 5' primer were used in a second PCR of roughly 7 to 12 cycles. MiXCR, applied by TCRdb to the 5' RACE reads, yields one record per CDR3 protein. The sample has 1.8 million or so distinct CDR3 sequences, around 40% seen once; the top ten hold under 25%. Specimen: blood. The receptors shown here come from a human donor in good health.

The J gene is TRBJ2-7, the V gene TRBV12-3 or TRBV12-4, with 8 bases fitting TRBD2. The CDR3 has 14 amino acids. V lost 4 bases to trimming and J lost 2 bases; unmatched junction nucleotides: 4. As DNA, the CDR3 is TGTGCCAGCAGTTCCGGGACTAGGGCCTACGAGCAGTACTTC. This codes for CASSSGTRAYEQYF.

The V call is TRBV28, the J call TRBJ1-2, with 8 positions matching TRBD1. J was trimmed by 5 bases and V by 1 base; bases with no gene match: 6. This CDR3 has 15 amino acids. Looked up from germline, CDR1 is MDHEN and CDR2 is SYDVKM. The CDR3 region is CASSLSLRGLYGYTF. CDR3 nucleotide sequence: TGTGCCAGCAGTTTATCACTCAGGGGGCTTTATGGCTACACCTTC.

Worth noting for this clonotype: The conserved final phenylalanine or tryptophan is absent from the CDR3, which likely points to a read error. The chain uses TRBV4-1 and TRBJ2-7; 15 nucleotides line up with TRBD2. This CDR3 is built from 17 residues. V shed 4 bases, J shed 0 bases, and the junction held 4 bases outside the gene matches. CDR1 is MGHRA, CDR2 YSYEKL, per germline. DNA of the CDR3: TGCGCCAGCAGCCCGGGACTAGCGGGGGGCCTCTCCTACGAGCAGTACTTA. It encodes CASSPGLAGGLSYEQYL.

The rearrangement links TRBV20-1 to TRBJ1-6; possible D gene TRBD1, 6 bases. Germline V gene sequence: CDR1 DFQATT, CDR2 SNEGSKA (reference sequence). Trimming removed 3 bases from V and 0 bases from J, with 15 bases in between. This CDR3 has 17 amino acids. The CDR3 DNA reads TGCAGTGCTAGCGGGACACCGGCCAGCTCCTATAATTCACCCCTCCACTTT. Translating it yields CSASGTPASSYNSPLHF.

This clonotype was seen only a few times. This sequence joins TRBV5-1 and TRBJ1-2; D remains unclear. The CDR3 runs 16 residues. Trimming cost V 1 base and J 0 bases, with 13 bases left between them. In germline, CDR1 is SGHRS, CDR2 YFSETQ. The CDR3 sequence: CASSLWRNSANYGYTF. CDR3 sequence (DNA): TGCGCCAGCAGCTTGTGGAGGAATTCGGCTAACTATGGCTACACCTTC.

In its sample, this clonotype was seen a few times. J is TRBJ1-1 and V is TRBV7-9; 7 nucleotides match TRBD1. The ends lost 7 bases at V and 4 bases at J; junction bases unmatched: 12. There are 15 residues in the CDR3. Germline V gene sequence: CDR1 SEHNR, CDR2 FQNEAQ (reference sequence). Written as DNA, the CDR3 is TGTGCCAGCACCTCGACAGGGTATGGCCTCACTGAAGCTTTCTTT. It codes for CASTSTGYGLTEAFF.

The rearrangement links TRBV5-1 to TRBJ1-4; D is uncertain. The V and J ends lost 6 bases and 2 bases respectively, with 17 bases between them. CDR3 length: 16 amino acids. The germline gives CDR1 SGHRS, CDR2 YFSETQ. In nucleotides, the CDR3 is TGCGCCAGCAAGGCCCTCCCGGGAGACACTAATGAAAAACTGTTTTTT. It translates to CASKALPGDTNEKLFF.

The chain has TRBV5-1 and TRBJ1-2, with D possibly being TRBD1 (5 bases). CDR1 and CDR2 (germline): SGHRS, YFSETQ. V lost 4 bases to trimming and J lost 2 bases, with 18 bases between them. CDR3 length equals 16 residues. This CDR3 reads CASSLSDSGTNYGYTF. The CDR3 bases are TGCGCCAGCAGCCTGTCAGACTCAGGGACCAACTATGGCTACACCTTC.

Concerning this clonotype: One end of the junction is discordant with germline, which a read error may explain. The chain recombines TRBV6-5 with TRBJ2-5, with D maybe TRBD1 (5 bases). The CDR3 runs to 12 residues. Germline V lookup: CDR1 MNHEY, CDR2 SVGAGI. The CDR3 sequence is CVSSQGAEAQYF. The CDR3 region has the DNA TGTGTCAGCAGTCAAGGGGCGGAAGCCCAGTACTTC.

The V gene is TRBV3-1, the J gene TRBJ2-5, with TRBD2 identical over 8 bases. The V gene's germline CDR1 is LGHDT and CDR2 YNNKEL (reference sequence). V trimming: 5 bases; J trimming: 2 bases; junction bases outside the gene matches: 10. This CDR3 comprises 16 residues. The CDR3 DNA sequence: TGTGCCAGCAGCTACGGGACTAGGGGATATCAAGAGACCCAGTACTTC. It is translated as CASSYGTRGYQETQYF.

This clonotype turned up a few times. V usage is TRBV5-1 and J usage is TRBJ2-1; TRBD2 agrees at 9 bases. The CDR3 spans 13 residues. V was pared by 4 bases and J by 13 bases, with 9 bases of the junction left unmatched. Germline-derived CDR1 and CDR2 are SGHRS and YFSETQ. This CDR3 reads CASSRERGETQFF. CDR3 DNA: TGCGCCAGCAGCAGAGAGCGGGGGGAGACCCAGTTCTTC.

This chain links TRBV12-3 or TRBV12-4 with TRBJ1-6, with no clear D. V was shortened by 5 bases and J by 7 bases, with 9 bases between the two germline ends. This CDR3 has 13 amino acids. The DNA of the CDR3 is TGTGCCAGCAGTCCTTTCATGAATTCACCCCTCCACTTT. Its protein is CASSPFMNSPLHF.

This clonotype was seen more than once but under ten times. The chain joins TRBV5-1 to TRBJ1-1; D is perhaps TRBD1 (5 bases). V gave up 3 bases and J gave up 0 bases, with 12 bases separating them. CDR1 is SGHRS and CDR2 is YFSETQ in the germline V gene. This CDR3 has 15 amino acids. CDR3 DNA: TGCGCCAGCAGCTATGGATCAGGGATGAACACTGAAGCTTTCTTT. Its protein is CASSYGSGMNTEAFF.

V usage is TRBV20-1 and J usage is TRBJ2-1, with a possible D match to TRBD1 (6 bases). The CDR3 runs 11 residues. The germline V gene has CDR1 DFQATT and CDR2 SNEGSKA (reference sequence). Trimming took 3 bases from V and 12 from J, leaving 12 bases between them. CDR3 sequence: CSASWDTPQFF. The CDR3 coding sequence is TGCAGTGCTAGCTGGGACACCCCGCAGTTCTTC.

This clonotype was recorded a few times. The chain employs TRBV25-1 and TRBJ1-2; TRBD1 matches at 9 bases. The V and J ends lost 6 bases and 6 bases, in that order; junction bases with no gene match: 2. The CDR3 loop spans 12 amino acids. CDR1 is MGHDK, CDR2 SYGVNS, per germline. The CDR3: CASRQGADGYTF. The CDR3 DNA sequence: TGTGCCAGCAGACAGGGGGCGGATGGCTACACCTTC.

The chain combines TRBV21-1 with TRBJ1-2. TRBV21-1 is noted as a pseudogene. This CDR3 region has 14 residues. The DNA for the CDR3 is TGTGCCAGCATCCTGGAAGAAAAGGAGTATGGCTACACCTTC. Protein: CASILEEKEYGYTF.

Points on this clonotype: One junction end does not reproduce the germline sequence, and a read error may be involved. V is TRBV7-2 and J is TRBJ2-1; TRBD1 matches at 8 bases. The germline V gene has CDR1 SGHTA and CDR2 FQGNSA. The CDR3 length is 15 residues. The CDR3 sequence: CASSPQGARYDEQFF. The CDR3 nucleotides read TGTGCCAGCAGCCCTCAGGGGGCCCGCTACGATGAGCAGTTCTTC.

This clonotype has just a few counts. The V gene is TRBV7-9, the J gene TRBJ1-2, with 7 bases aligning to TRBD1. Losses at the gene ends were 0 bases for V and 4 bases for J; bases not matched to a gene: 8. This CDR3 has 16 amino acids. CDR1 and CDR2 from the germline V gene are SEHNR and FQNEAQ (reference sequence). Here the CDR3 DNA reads TGTGCCAGCAGCTTAGCTCCCACAGGGGTACCCTATGGCTACACCTTC. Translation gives CASSLAPTGVPYGYTF. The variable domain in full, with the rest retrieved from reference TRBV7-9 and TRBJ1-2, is DTGVSQNPRHKITKRGQNVTFRCDPISEHNRLYWYRQTLGQGPEFLTYFQNEAQLEKSRLLSDRFSAERPKGSFSTLEIQRTEQGDSAMYLCASSLAPTGVPYGYTFGSGTRLTVV.

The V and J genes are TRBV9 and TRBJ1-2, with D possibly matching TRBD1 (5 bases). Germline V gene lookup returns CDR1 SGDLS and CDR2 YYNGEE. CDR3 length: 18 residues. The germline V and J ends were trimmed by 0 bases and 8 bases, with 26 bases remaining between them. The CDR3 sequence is CASSVGSQGSVYALGYTF. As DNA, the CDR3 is TGTGCCAGCAGCGTAGGTTCCCAGGGTTCAGTTTACGCTCTCGGCTACACCTTC.

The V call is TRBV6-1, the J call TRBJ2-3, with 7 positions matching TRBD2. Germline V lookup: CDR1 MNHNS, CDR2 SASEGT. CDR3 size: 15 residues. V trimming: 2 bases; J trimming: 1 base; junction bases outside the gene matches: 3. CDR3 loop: CASSEHAGGTDTQYF. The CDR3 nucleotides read TGTGCCAGCAGTGAACATGCGGGGGGCACAGATACGCAGTATTTT.

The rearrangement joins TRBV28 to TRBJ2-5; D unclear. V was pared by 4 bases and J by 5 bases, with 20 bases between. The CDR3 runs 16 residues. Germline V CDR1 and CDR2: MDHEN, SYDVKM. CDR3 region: CASSSPRVSLGETQYF. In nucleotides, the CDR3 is TGTGCCAGCAGTTCCCCTCGGGTTAGCTTGGGGGAGACCCAGTACTTC.

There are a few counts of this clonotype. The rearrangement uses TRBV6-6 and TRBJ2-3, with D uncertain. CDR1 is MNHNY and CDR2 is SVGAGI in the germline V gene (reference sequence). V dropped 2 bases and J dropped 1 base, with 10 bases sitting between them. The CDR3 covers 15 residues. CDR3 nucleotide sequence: TGTGCCAGCAGTTACCTGGGTTTAGGCACAGATACGCAGTATTTT. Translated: CASSYLGLGTDTQYF.

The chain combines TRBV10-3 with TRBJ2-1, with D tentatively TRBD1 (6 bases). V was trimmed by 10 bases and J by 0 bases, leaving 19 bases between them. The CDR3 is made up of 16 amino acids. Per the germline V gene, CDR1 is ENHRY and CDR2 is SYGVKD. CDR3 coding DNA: TGTGCCACCGAGGGGCCTTACAGGGACTCCTACAATGAGCAGTTCTTC. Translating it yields CATEGPYRDSYNEQFF.

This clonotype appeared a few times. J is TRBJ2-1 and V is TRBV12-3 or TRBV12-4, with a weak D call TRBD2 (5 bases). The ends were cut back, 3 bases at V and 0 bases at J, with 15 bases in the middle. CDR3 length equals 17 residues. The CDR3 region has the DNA TGTGCCAGCAGTTTCAGACCGGGCGGAGGCTCCTACAATGAGCAGTTCTTC. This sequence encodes CASSFRPGGGSYNEQFF.

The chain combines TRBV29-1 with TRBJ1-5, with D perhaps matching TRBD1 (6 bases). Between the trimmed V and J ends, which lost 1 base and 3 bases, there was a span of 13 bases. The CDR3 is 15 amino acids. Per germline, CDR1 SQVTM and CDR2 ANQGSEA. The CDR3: CSVEVGGGINQPQHF. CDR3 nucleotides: TGCAGCGTTGAAGTTGGAGGGGGGATCAATCAGCCCCAGCATTTT. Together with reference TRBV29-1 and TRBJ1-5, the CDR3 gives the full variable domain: SAVISQKPSRDICQRGTSLTIQCQVDSQVTMMFWYRQQPGQSLTLIATANQGSEATYESGFVIDKFPISRPNLTFSTLTVSNMSPEDSSIYLCSVEVGGGINQPQHFGDGTRLSIL.

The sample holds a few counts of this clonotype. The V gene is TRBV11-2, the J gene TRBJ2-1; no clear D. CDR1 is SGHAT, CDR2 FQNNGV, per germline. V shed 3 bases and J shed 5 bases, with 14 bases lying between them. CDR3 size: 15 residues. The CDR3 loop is CASSFHGSFHNEQFF. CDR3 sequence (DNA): TGTGCCAGCAGCTTTCACGGAAGTTTCCACAATGAGCAGTTCTTC. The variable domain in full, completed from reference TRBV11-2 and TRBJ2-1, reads EAGVAQSPRYKIIEKRQSVAFWCNPISGHATLYWYQQILGQGPKLLIQFQNNGVVDDSQLPKDRFSAERLKGVDSTLKIQPAKLEDSAVYLCASSFHGSFHNEQFFGPGTRLTVL.

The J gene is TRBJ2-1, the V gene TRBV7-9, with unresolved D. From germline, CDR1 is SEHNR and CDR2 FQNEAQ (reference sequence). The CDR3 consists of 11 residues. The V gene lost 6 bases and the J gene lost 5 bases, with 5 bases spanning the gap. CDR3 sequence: CASRDDNEQFF. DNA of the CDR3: TGTGCCAGCAGGGATGACAATGAGCAGTTCTTC. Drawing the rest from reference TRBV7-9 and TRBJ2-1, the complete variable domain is DTGVSQNPRHKITKRGQNVTFRCDPISEHNRLYWYRQTLGQGPEFLTYFQNEAQLEKSRLLSDRFSAERPKGSFSTLEIQRTEQGDSAMYLCASRDDNEQFFGPGTRLTVL.